The entry below gives a single TCR beta chain sequence along with its context. The target antigen is unknown. This entry comes from a study of beta chain features in type 1 diabetes. Donors contributed one heparinised blood draw apiece, averaging about 116 mL. Stem cell-like memory, regulatory, central memory and naive CD4+ cells were sorted via CD45RO/CCR7/CD25/CD127/CD95/CD27. Expressed TCRB transcripts were sequenced after all isolated RNA was converted to cDNA. Clones were sequenced by immunoSEQ multiplex PCR, and TCRdb holds only the in-frame ones, with some missing. The sample holds 250,000 to 300,000 clones; roughly 13% are singletons and the top ten take 0.017%. This CDR3 comprises 16 residues. CDR1 is SGDLS, CDR2 YYNGEE, per germline. V dropped 0 bases and J dropped 7; count of bases not matched to a gene: 10. General study results and limits: Moderate yet significant TCRB CDR3 shortening was seen in Type 1 diabetes patients in all four CD4+ subsets. PCR could preferentially amplify shorter templates, alike in patients and controls. For patients, the naive, central memory and Treg TCRB repertoires appeared more alike than for healthy donors.

The receptor comes from a man aged 25-40 years with type 1 diabetes. Sample: naive CD4+ T cells from blood. The chain couples TRBV9 to TRBJ2-1; 7 bases line up with TRBD1. The chain's CDR3 is CASSVAGGQVMNEQFF. The CDR3 DNA reads as TGTGCCAGCAGCGTAGCTGGAGGACAGGTGATGAATGAGCAGTTCTTC.